The rows below give T cell receptor beta chains drawn from one sample of a study of technical replicates of blood from a few donors. Clones were sequenced by immunoSEQ multiplex PCR, and TCRdb holds only the in-frame ones, with some missing. The sample holds 80,000 or so clones; 94% are singletons and the top ten take about 0.35%. Sequencing was performed on T cells isolated from PBMCs. The receptors originated from a human donor in good health. Each CDR3 is given with its conserved first and last residue. A D gene is named only where the DNA matches it firmly. Not every row has a clone size; where given, it reads once, few, many or a size class.

size	V	J	D	DNA	CDR3
.	TRBV19	TRBJ2-7	TRBD1	TGTGCCAGTAGTCGGGACAGTGAGTACGAGCAGTACTTC	CASSRDSEYEQYF
.	TRBV11-2	TRBJ2-4	TRBD1	TGTGCCAGCAGCCCCCCGTTAACAGGGGCCGGAAACATTCAGTACTTC	CASSPPLTGAGNIQYF
.	TRBV30	TRBJ2-3	.	TGTGCCTGGTGGCAGGGAGGCGCGCAGTATTTT	CAWWQGGAQYF
.	TRBV7-3	TRBJ2-7	TRBD2	TGTGCCAGCAGCTTAATGGGACTAGCGGGAGAAGAGCAGTACTTC	CASSLMGLAGEEQYF
.	TRBV5-4	TRBJ2-7	.	TGTGCCAGCAGCAAAAATAAAGCAGGTGGCGAGCAGTACTTC	CASSKNKAGGEQYF
.	TRBV6-5	TRBJ1-1	.	TGTGCCAGCAGTTACCCGGGTCGGGAAACTGAAGCTTTCTTT	CASSYPGRETEAFF
.	TRBV5-6	TRBJ1-1	TRBD1	TGTGCCAGCAGCTTAGGTTTGACAGGGGGTATCCCTGAAGCTTTCTTT	CASSLGLTGGIPEAFF
.	TRBV19	TRBJ1-1	.	TGTGCCAGTAAATGGGGACACACGAACACTGAAGCTTTCTTT	CASKWGHTNTEAFF
.	TRBV19	TRBJ1-2	TRBD1	TGTGCCAGTAGTACGAACCGGGACAGGATTTATGGCTACACCTTC	CASSTNRDRIYGYTF
.	TRBV9	TRBJ2-3	.	TGTGCCAGCAGCCCCAGCGGAGGTGGCGGCACAGATACGCAGTATTTT	CASSPSGGGGTDTQYF
.	TRBV19	TRBJ1-1	.	TGTGCCAGTAGTTGGGGGCTGAACACTGAAGCTTTCTTT	CASSWGLNTEAFF
few	TRBV30	TRBJ1-1	TRBD1	TGTGCCTGGGATCAGACAGGGGGCTCTGAAGCTTTCTTT	CAWDQTGGSEAFF
.	TRBV27	TRBJ1-4	.	TGTGCCAGCAGTTTAGTCAGGGCAACTAATGAAAAACTGTTTTTT	CASSLVRATNEKLFF
.	TRBV6-5	TRBJ1-1	.	TGTGCCAGCAGTTGGTCGTCAGGGATGGCAGGGTCTGAAGCTTTCTTT	CASSWSSGMAGSEAFF
.	TRBV7-9	TRBJ1-1	TRBD1	TGTGCCAGCAGCGCAACAGGGGTTCTGGACACTGAAGCTTTCTTT	CASSATGVLDTEAFF